The rows below give T cell receptor beta chains drawn from one sample of a study of T-cell reconstitution after alpha-beta-depleted transplantation in children. One entry per CDR3 protein, called by TCRdb with MiXCR from the PCR reads. The sample contains 400,000 to 500,000 distinct CDR3 sequences, 11% of which appear only once. Sequences were derived from PBMCs from the stem cell graft donor, sampled from the stem cell graft. The receptors originated from a human donor who donated a stem cell graft to a child with acute myeloid leukemia. CDR3s include the opening cysteine and the closing phenylalanine or tryptophan. Fields, in order: V gene, J gene, CDR3 protein.

TRBV5-1	TRBJ2-3	CASSSTPGNTDTQYF
TRBV20-1	TRBJ1-1	CSARDWGPGVNTEAFF
TRBV5-5	TRBJ1-2	CASSLDVGYTF
TRBV6-1	TRBJ2-1	CASSALAGGISEQFF
TRBV20-1	TRBJ1-3	CSASRTLGNTIYF
TRBV3-1	TRBJ2-1	CASSQADDRIHNEQFF
TRBV27	TRBJ2-3	CASSLIRQAVINTQYF
TRBV5-6	TRBJ1-1	CASSWANWDTEAFF
TRBV29-1	TRBJ2-1	CSVFSGGAYNEQFF
TRBV7-2	TRBJ1-2	CASSLATGLSHGYTF
TRBV10-3	TRBJ1-5	CAISGTVNQPQHF
TRBV20-1	TRBJ1-1	CSARVGGAAEAFF
TRBV6-4	TRBJ2-1	CASSPERGGANEQFF
TRBV5-1	TRBJ2-5	CASSLGQDEETQYF
TRBV5-5	TRBJ2-1	CASSLDIPWGFF
TRBV20-1	TRBJ2-1	CSAANAGTGGNEQFF
TRBV11-1	TRBJ1-6	CASSRRQNSPLHF
TRBV12-1	TRBJ2-1	CASIPDRDSLASSGGCSYNEQFF
TRBV7-3	TRBJ2-2	CASTPGTTGELFF
TRBV5-1	TRBJ2-2	CASSASGTGMPGELFF
TRBV5-4	TRBJ1-4	CASSYRVGQGAAEKLFF
TRBV7-2	TRBJ2-1	CASTLAGYNEQFF
TRBV20-1	TRBJ1-2	CSVREGTNYGYTF
TRBV2	TRBJ1-5	CASSVLGESQPQHF
TRBV20-1	TRBJ2-7	CSARDRVREQYF
TRBV14	TRBJ2-2	CASSPRAYTGELFF
TRBV20-1	TRBJ2-3	CSAPGARSSGRAADTQYF
TRBV28	TRBJ1-5	CASNRGGLRSNQPQHF
TRBV5-1	TRBJ2-5	CASSSGTAQETQYF
TRBV4-3	TRBJ2-2	CASSQGMYTGELFF
TRBV5-1	TRBJ2-2	CASSYGKNTGELFF
TRBV29-1	TRBJ2-5	CSVASGGAGENGETQYF
TRBV7-6	TRBJ2-5	CASSLYETQYF
TRBV12-5	TRBJ2-5	CASGWTGGGETQYF
TRBV2	TRBJ1-4	CASSALDGNEKLFF
TRBV7-2	TRBJ2-2	CASSLTLTGSPGELFF
TRBV6-1	TRBJ2-5	CASSPVGVSIETQYF
TRBV29-1	TRBJ2-3	CSVQTGTAIQYF
TRBV5-6	TRBJ1-1	CASSPGILRTEAFF
TRBV10-3	TRBJ2-3	CAISGINHGTDTQYF
TRBV18	TRBJ2-7	CASSPPGQGYEQYF
TRBV29-1	TRBJ2-7	CSVEGQGPTYEQYF
TRBV15	TRBJ2-5	CATSRDMGETQYF
TRBV10-3	TRBJ1-1	CAIGGQDNTEAFF
TRBV12-3/TRBV12-4	TRBJ2-1	CASRTGGPNEQFF
TRBV20-1	TRBJ2-3	CSARLAGGYTQYF
TRBV6-5	TRBJ1-1	CASSYSTRGPTEAFF
TRBV7-8	TRBJ2-3	CASSSLSDTQYF
TRBV5-1	TRBJ1-1	CASSLAQAAEAFF
TRBV29-1	TRBJ1-1	CSVILDRRAAFF
TRBV27	TRBJ2-2	CASSLMARGRGGLTGELFF
TRBV18	TRBJ2-3	CASSLDRDLNTQYF
TRBV29-1	TRBJ1-2	CSVEATGTGFLGYTF
TRBV5-1	TRBJ1-5	CASSWAGHVDQPQHF
TRBV5-1	TRBJ2-3	CASRFPGATDTQYF
TRBV6-1	TRBJ2-7	CASSATSLFMNYEQYF
TRBV9	TRBJ2-1	CASSGQEYNEQFF
TRBV19	TRBJ2-2	CASIDWNTGELFF
TRBV14	TRBJ2-5	CASSPRGGVETQYF